This is a list of T cell receptor beta chains from one sample in a study of blood T cell repertoires in COVID-19. Generated by immunoSEQ multiplex PCR, the TCRdb table keeps only in-frame clones and is missing some. Of about 440,000 clones listed, about 91% are singletons. Sample: peripheral blood. The receptors were gathered from a woman aged 50 to 65 with COVID-19, enrolled during active disease. Each CDR3 is given without its conserved first and last residue.

>TRBV19|TRBJ1-6|12
ASSTGTYNSPLH
>TRBV6-1|TRBJ1-5|11
ASSEIRGEFQH
>TRBV3-1/TRBV3-2|TRBJ2-1|13
ASSPDVLPYNEQF
>TRBV5-6|TRBJ2-4|14
ASSTPSVGGKNIQY
>TRBV5-8|TRBJ1-4|12
ASSLGLYNEKLF
>TRBV2|TRBJ2-1|13
ASSKTGGYYNEQF
>TRBV30|TRBJ1-3|12
AWSVLGTRNTIY
>TRBV28|TRBJ2-5|13
ASSRLTALQETQY
>TRBV6-2/TRBV6-3|TRBJ1-1|11
ASSYSRRGEAF
>TRBV9|TRBJ2-7|12
ASSVAGTGGEQY
>TRBV23-1|TRBJ1-2|12
ASSQSQTAYGYT
>TRBV5-1|TRBJ2-7|14
ASSLVAGGNSYEQY
>TRBV4-2|TRBJ1-2|11
ASSFPDSRGYT
>TRBV3-1/TRBV3-2|TRBJ1-5|10
ASSQRGMPQH
>TRBV19|TRBJ1-4|14
ASSIAGEGSDEKLF
>TRBV5-1|TRBJ2-7|12
ASSYQAGGDEQY
>TRBV6-5|TRBJ1-2|11
ASSMDRDGSYT
>TRBV6-1|TRBJ2-7|14
ASSEEAGAISYEQY
>TRBV2|TRBJ2-5|12
ASRGTGGQETQY
>TRBV18|TRBJ2-1|12
ASFPGQGYNEQF
>TRBV14|TRBJ1-4|12
ASSQSRLNEKLF
>TRBV27|TRBJ1-2|11
ASSSGQDYGYT
>TRBV6-5|TRBJ2-2|13
ASSYTPTGTGELF
>TRBV11-3|TRBJ2-1|13
ASSSRGTGNNEQF
>TRBV19|TRBJ1-5|13
ASRPTQGYNQPQH
>TRBV19|TRBJ2-7|10
ASSWGPGEQY
>TRBV5-1|TRBJ1-1|11
ASSGDRGTEAF
>TRBV29-1|TRBJ1-2|11
SVEGENYYGYT
>TRBV3-1/TRBV3-2|TRBJ2-7|15
ASSQDGGWDSSYEQY
>TRBV11-1|TRBJ1-2|12
ASSPTGGGYGYT
>TRBV5-1|TRBJ2-1|14
ASSAEDRGSYNEQF
>TRBV3-1/TRBV3-2|TRBJ2-1|13
ASSQGTGAYNEQF
>TRBV7-9|TRBJ1-5|15
ASSSTGGEGGNQPQH
>TRBV10-3|TRBJ2-1|13
AISESYRGRDEQF